The 12 T cell receptor beta chains below come from one sample, sequenced in a study of blood T cell repertoires in COVID-19. Generated by immunoSEQ multiplex PCR, the TCRdb table keeps only in-frame clones and is missing some. The sample includes 60,000 to 75,000 clones, around 86% of them seen just once. The sample was peripheral blood. These receptors came from a human donor in a cohort sampled during active COVID-19.

The rearrangement joins TRBV2 to TRBJ1-2; 7 nucleotides align to TRBD1. The length of the CDR3 is 16 residues. The ends lost 2 bases at V and 6 bases at J; junction bases unmatched: 12. Germline assignment: CDR1 SNHLY and CDR2 FYNNEI. The CDR3 reads CASSEYRTGAVDGYTF. The CDR3 DNA reads as TGTGCCAGCAGTGAATATCGCACAGGGGCGGTAGATGGCTACACCTTC.

There are a few counts of this clone. The rearrangement links TRBV28 to TRBJ2-7, with D perhaps matching TRBD2 (7 bases). With 5 bases removed from V and 6 bases from J, the gap between germline ends came to 17 bases. The CDR3 extends over 14 amino acids. Germline assignment: CDR1 MDHEN and CDR2 SYDVKM. The CDR3 DNA reads as TGTGCCAGCAGTATGGGGGGGCCGGTCGGCGAGCAGTACGTC. It yields the protein CASSMGGPVGEQYV.

This chain links TRBV18 with TRBJ1-4; D perhaps matches TRBD1 (6 bases). From germline, CDR1 is KGHSH and CDR2 LQKENI. The CDR3 covers 16 residues. V was shortened by 3 bases and J by 5 bases, with 16 bases between the two germline ends. The CDR3 is CASSPGQRYMNEKLFF. CDR3 DNA sequence: TGTGCCAGCTCACCGGGACAAAGATATATGAATGAAAAACTGTTTTTT. The full variable domain, rest sourced from reference TRBV18 and TRBJ1-4, is NAGVMQNPRHLVRRRGQEARLRCSPMKGHSHVYWYRQLPEEGLKFMVYLQKENIIDESGMPKERFSAEFPKEGPSILRIQQVVRGDSAAYFCASSPGQRYMNEKLFFGSGTQLSVL.

The chain combines TRBV5-1 with TRBJ2-1, with D maybe TRBD1 (6 bases). Germline V CDR1 and CDR2: SGHRS, YFSETQ. The germline V and J ends were trimmed by 0 bases and 4 bases, with 11 bases remaining between them. The CDR3 consists of 15 residues. The CDR3 spells CASSLVQGQYNEQFF. The CDR3 DNA follows: TGCGCCAGCAGCTTGGTGCAGGGACAATACAATGAGCAGTTCTTC.

CDR3 sequence (DNA): TGTGCCTGGAGGGGCGACAGCACCGGGGAGCTGTTTTTT. This codes for CAWRGDSTGELFF. The chain links TRBV30 to TRBJ2-2, with D tentatively TRBD1 (5 bases). The CDR3 sequence is 13 residues long. Germline CDR1 and CDR2: GTSNPN and SVGIG (reference sequence). Trimming stripped 3 bases from V and 4 bases from J, with 9 bases between.

This rearrangement joins TRBV15 to TRBJ2-3, with TRBD1 matching 7 bases. Trimming at V came to 1 base and at J to 4 bases, leaving 2 bases not matched to a gene. Germline assignment: CDR1 LNHNV and CDR2 YYDKDF (reference sequence). The CDR3 is 14 residues long. The CDR3 loop is CATSRGTGADTQYF. The CDR3 coding sequence is TGTGCCACCAGCAGAGGTACAGGGGCAGATACGCAGTATTTT.

Only one count was recorded for this clone. The rearrangement joins TRBV6-5 to TRBJ1-6, with TRBD1 matching 10 bases. The length of the CDR3 is 15 residues. Trimming cost V 8 bases and J 9 bases; bases outside gene matches: 10. Per germline, CDR1 MNHEY and CDR2 SVGAGI. CDR3 coding DNA: TGTGCCAGCCACGGGACAGGGGAATTAGGTTCACCCCTCCACTTT. Amino acid sequence: CASHGTGELGSPLHF.

V usage is TRBV5-5 and J usage is TRBJ2-7, with D possibly matching TRBD2 (6 bases). The V end was cut by 10 bases, the J end by 6 bases, with 17 bases between. The CDR3 is 12 residues long. Germline-derived CDR1 and CDR2 are SGHKS and YYEKEE (reference sequence). CDR3 amino acids: CALRGTPREQYF. CDR3 bases: TGTGCCCTGCGGGGAACCCCGCGCGAGCAGTACTTC.

This clone was observed a handful of times. The gene calls are TRBV7-9 and TRBJ2-7; the D is unclear. The CDR3 runs 11 residues. From germline, CDR1 is SEHNR and CDR2 FQNEAQ (reference sequence). Deletions cut 5 bases from V and 3 bases from J, with 5 bases between. The CDR3 sequence: CASSPGYEQYV. The CDR3 DNA reads as TGTGCCAGCAGCCCCGGCTACGAGCAGTACGTC.

The genes are TRBV10-3 and TRBJ1-2, with 9 bases that match TRBD1. Germline V gene lookup returns CDR1 ENHRY and CDR2 SYGVKD. V was pared by 2 bases and J by 4 bases, with 2 bases of the junction left unmatched. The length of the CDR3 is 14 residues. The CDR3 spells CAISEGTGFYGYTF. CDR3 nucleotides: TGTGCCATCAGTGAGGGGACAGGGTTCTATGGCTACACCTTC.

The rearrangement uses TRBV7-2 and TRBJ2-1; D possibly corresponds to TRBD1 (6 bases). Germline CDR1 and CDR2: SGHTA and FQGNSA. V lost 0 bases, J lost 0 bases, and 9 bases lay in between. This CDR3 has 16 amino acids. CDR3 amino acids: CASSLAGRGSYNEQFF. DNA of the CDR3: TGTGCCAGCAGCTTAGCTGGCAGGGGCTCCTACAATGAGCAGTTCTTC.

The rearrangement links TRBV4-2 to TRBJ2-2, with 7 bases identical to TRBD2. Trimming at V came to 4 bases and at J to 3 bases, leaving 14 bases not matched to a gene. CDR1 is LGHNA, CDR2 YNFKEQ, per germline. This CDR3 contains 18 residues. The CDR3 nucleotides are TGTGCCAGCAGCCTAAGCCGTACTAGCGATGACGACACCGGGGAGCTGTTTTTT. Protein: CASSLSRTSDDDTGELFF.